This TCR beta chain was observed in a study of blood T cells in healthy people across ages. V gave up 0 bases and J gave up 10 bases; unmatched junction bases: 17. This CDR3 spans 19 amino acids. From germline, CDR1 is DFQATT and CDR2 SNEGSKA (reference sequence). It was with a sample-barcoded 5' primer and a J-beta primer mix that a second PCR of about 6 to 12 cycles was run. TCRdb re-derived calls from the 5' RACE reads in MiXCR, one entry per CDR3 protein. The sample records approximately 1,700,000 distinct CDR3 sequences, around 42% being singletons. The material sequenced was blood. V and J are TRBV20-1 and TRBJ2-1; 14 bases are a match to TRBD2. The receptor was isolated from a human donor in good health. The CDR3 here is CSAREGTSGGHLLPPEQFF. The CDR3 DNA sequence: TGCAGTGCTAGAGAGGGGACTAGCGGGGGCCACCTCCTACCGCCAGAGCAGTTCTTC.